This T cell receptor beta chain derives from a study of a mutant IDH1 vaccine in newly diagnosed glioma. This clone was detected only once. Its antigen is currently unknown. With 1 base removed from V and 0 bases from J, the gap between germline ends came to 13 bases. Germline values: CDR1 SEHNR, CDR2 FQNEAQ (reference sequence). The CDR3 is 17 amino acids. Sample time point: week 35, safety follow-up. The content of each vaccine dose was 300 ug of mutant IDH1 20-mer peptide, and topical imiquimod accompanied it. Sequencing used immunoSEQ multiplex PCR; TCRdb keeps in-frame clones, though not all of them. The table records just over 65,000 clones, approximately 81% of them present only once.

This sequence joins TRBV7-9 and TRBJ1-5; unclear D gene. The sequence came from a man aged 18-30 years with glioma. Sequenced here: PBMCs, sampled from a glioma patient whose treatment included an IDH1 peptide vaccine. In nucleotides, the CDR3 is TGTGCCAGCAGCTTAGGTATTGGGGAGAATAGCAATCAGCCCCAGCATTTT. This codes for CASSLGIGENSNQPQHF.